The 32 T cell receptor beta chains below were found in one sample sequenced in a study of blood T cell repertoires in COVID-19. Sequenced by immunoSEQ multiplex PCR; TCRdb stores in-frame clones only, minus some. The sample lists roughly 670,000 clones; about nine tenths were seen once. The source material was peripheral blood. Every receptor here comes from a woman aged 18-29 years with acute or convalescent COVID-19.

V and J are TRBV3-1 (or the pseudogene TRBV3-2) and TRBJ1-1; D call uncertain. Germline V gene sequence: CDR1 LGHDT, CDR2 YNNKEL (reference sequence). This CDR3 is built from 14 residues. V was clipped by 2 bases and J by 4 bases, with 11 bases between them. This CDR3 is CASSQIRPGTEAFF. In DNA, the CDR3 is TGTGCCAGCAGCCAAATCAGACCGGGCACTGAAGCTTTCTTT.

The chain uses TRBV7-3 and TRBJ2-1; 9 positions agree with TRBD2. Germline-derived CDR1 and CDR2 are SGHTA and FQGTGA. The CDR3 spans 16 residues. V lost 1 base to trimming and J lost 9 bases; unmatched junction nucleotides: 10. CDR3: CASSLRAGSGGAEQFF. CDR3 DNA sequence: TGTGCCAGCAGCTTAAGGGCTGGTAGCGGGGGAGCTGAGCAGTTCTTC.

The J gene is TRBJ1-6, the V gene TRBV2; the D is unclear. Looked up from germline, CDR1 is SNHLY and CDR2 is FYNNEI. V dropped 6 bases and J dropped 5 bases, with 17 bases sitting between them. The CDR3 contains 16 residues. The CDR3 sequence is CASRADLKRNNSPLHF. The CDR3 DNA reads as TGTGCCAGCAGGGCCGACCTGAAGAGGAATAATTCACCCCTCCACTTT.

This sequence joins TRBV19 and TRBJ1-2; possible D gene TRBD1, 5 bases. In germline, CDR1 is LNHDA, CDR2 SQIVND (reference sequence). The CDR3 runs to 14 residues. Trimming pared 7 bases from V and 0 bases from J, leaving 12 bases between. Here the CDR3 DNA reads TGTGCCAGTAAACCTTGGGGGGCTAACTATGGCTACACCTTC. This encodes CASKPWGANYGYTF.

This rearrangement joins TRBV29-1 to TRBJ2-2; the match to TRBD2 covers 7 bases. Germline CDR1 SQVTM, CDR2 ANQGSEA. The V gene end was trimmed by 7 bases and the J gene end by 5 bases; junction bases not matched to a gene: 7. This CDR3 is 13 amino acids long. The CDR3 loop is CSGTGGRTGELFF. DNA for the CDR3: TGCAGCGGAACGGGGGGACGGACCGGGGAGCTGTTTTTT.

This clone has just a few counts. The CDR3 DNA sequence: TGTGCCAGCAGCTTGATCCGGGCTAACTATGGCTACACCTTC. It codes for CASSLIRANYGYTF. The chain employs TRBV5-5 and TRBJ1-2; no definite D call. This CDR3 spans 14 amino acids. Germline V gene data show CDR1 as SGHKS and CDR2 as YYEKEE (reference sequence). The germline V and J ends were trimmed by 1 base and 0 bases, with 7 bases remaining between them. Filled out from reference TRBV5-5 and TRBJ1-2, the complete variable domain reads DAGVTQSPTHLIKTRGQQVTLRCSPISGHKSVSWYQQVLGQGPQFIFQYYEKEERGRGNFPDRFSARQFPNYSSELNVNALLLGDSALYLCASSLIRANYGYTFGSGTRLTVV.

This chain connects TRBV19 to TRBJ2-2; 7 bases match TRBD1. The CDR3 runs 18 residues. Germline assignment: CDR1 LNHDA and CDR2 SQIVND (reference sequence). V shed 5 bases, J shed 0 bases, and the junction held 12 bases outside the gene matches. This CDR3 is CASSLPRDRVTNTGELFF. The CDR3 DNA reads TGTGCCAGTAGTCTCCCCCGCGACAGGGTAACGAACACCGGGGAGCTGTTTTTT.

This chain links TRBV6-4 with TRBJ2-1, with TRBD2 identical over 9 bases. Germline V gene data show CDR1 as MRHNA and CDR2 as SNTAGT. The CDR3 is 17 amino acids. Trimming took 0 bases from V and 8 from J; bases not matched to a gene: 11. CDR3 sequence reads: CASSDSSGGPLGDEQFF. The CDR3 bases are TGTGCCAGCAGTGACTCCAGCGGGGGGCCCTTAGGCGATGAGCAGTTCTTC.

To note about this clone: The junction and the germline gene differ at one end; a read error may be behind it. The CDR3 sequence is CASSPYPGLDVSF. The CDR3 DNA reads as TGTGCCAGTAGTCCCTACCCGGGGTTAGACGTCTCTTTT. The chain links TRBV19 to TRBJ1-6, with D hard to call. The CDR3 contains 13 residues. Germline V gene sequence: CDR1 LNHDA, CDR2 SQIVND (reference sequence).

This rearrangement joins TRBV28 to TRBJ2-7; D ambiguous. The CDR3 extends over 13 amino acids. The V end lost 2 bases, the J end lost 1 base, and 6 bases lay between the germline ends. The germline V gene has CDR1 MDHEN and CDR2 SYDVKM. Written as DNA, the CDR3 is TGTGCCAGCAGTTTAGGCATATCCTACGAGCAGTACTTC. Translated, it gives CASSLGISYEQYF. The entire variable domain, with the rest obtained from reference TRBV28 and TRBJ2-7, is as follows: DVKVTQSSRYLVKRTGEKVFLECVQDMDHENMFWYRQDPGLGLRLIYFSYDVKMKEKGDIPEGYSVSREKKERFSLILESASTNQTSMYLCASSLGISYEQYFGPGTRLTVT.

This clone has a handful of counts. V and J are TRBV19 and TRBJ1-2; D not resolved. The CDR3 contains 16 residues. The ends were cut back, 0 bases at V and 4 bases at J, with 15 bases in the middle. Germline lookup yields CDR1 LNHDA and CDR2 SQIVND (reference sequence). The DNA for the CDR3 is TGTGCCAGTAGTATAGATTACTGGAGTTCAATCTATGGCTACACCTTC. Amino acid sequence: CASSIDYWSSIYGYTF.

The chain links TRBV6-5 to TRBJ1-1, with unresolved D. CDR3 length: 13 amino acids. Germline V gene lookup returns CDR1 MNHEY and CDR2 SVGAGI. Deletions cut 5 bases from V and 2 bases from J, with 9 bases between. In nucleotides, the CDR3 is TGTGCCAGCAGTAATCCAGGTAACACTGAAGCTTTCTTT. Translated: CASSNPGNTEAFF.

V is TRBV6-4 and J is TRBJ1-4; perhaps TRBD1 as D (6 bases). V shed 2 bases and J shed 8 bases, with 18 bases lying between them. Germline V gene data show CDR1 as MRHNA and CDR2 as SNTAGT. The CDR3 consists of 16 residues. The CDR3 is CASSDTPGAGGEKLFF. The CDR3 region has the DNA TGTGCCAGCAGTGACACGCCGGGGGCGGGGGGCGAAAAACTGTTTTTT.

The CDR3 bases are TGTGCCAGCAGCCAAGAGGTAGCGGGCACAGATACGCAGTATTTT. Amino acid sequence: CASSQEVAGTDTQYF. This rearrangement joins TRBV4-2 to TRBJ2-3; TRBD2 is a possible D gene (6 bases). Germline V gives CDR1 LGHNA, CDR2 YNFKEQ. This CDR3 comprises 15 residues. Deletions cut 0 bases from V and 1 base from J, with 8 bases between.

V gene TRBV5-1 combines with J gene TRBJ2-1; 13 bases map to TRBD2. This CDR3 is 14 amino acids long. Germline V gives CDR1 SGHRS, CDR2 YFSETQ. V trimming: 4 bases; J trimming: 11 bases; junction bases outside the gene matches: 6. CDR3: CASSPTSGGQQQFF. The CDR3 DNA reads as TGCGCCAGCAGCCCGACTAGCGGGGGGCAGCAGCAGTTCTTC.

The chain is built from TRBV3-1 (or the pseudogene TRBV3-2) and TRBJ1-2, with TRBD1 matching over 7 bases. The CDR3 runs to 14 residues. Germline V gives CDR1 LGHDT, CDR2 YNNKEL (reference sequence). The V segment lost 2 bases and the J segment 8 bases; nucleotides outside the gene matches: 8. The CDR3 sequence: CASSQNRGSGGYTF. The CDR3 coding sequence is TGTGCCAGCAGCCAAAACAGGGGCTCTGGGGGCTACACCTTC.

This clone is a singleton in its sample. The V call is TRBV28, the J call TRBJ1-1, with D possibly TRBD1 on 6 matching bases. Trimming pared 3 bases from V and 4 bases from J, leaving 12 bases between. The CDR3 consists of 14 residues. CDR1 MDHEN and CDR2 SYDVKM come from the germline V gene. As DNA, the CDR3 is TGTGCCAGCAGTTTCAGGGGTGGGGGCACTGAAGCTTTCTTT. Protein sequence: CASSFRGGGTEAFF.

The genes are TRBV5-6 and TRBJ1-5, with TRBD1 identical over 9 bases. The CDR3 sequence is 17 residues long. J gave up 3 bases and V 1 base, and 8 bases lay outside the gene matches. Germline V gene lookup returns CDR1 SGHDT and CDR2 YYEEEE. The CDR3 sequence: CASSLRTGAILNQPQHF. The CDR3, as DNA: TGTGCCAGCAGCTTGCGGACAGGGGCGATTCTCAATCAGCCCCAGCATTTT.

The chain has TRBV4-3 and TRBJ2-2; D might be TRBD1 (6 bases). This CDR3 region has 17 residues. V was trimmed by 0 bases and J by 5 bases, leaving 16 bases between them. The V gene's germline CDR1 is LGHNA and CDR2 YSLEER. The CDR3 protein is CASSQDKRQALTGELFF. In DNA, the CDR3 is TGCGCCAGCAGCCAAGATAAAAGACAGGCTCTGACCGGGGAGCTGTTTTTT.

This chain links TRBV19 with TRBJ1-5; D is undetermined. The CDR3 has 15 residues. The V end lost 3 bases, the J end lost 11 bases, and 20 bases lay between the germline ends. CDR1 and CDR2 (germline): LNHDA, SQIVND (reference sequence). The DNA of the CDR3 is TGTGCCAGTAGTATTTCGCCAGGTCCCTATGTAGCCCAGCATTTT. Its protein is CASSISPGPYVAQHF.

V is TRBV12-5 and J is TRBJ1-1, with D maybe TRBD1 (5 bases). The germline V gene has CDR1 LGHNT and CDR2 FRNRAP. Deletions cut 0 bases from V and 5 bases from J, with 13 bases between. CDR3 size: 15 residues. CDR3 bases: TGTGCTAGTGGTTTGGTAAAGGGGCTTGGAACTGAAGCTTTCTTT. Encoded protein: CASGLVKGLGTEAFF.

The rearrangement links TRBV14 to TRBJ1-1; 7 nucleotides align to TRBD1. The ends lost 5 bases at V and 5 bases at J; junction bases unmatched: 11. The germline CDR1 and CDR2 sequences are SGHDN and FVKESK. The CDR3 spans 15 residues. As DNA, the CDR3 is TGTGCCAGCAGCTCCCAGACAGGGCGTCTTACTGAAGCTTTCTTT. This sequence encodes CASSSQTGRLTEAFF. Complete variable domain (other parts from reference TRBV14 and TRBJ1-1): EAGVTQFPSHSVIEKGQTVTLRCDPISGHDNLYWYRRVMGKEIKFLLHFVKESKQDESGMPNNRFLAERTGGTYSTLKVQPAELEDSGVYFCASSSQTGRLTEAFFGQGTRLTVV.

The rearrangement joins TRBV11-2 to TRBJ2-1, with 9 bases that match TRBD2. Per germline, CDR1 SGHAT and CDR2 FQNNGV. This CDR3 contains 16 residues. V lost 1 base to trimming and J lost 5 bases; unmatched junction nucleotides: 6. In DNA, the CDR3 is TGTGCCAGCAGCTTAGGGGTCGCGGGGGGGGACAATGAGCAGTTCTTC. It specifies CASSLGVAGGDNEQFF.

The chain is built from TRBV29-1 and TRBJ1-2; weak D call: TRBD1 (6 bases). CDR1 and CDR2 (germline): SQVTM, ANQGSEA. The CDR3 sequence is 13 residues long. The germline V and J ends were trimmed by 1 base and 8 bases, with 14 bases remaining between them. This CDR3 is CSVEGPTGKGYTF. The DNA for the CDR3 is TGCAGCGTTGAAGGCCCTACAGGGAAGGGCTACACCTTC.

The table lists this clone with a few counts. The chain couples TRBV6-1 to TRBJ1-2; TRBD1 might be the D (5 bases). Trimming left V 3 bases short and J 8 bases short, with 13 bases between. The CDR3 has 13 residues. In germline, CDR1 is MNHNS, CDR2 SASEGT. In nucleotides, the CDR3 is TGTGCCAGCAGTGACAGGGAGGGAAACGGCTACACCTTC. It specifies CASSDREGNGYTF.

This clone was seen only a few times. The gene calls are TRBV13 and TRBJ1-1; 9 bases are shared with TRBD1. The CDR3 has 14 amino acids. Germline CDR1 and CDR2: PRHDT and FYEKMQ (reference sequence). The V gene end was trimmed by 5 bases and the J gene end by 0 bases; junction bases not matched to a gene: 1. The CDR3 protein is CASSRDRVNTEAFF. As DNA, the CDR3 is TGTGCCAGCAGCAGGGACAGGGTGAACACTGAAGCTTTCTTT.

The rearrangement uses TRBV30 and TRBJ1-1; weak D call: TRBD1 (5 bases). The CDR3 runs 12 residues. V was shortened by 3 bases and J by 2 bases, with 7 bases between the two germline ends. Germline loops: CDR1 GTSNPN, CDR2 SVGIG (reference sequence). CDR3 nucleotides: TGTGCCTGGAGGGGGGGAAACACTGAAGCTTTCTTT. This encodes CAWRGGNTEAFF.

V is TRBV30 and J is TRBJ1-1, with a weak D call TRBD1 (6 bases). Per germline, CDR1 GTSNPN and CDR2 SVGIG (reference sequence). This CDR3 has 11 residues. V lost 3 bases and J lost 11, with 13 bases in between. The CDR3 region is CAWRRGMGAFF. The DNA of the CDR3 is TGTGCCTGGAGGAGGGGGATGGGGGCTTTCTTT.

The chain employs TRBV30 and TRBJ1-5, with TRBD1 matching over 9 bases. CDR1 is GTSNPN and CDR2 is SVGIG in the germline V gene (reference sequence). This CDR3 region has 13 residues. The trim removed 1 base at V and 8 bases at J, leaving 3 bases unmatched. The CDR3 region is CAWSEDRGKPQHF. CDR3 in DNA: TGTGCCTGGAGTGAAGACAGGGGGAAGCCCCAGCATTTT.

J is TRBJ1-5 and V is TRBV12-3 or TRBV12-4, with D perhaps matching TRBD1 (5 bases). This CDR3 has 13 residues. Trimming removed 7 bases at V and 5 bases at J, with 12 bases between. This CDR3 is CASTLGGDQPQHF. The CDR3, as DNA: TGTGCCAGCACCCTGGGGGGGGATCAGCCCCAGCATTTT.

The CDR3 region is CATSDIQNEKLFF. In DNA form, the CDR3 reads TGTGCCACCAGTGATATACAGAATGAAAAACTGTTTTTT. The chain couples TRBV24-1 to TRBJ1-4; D is uncertain. With 3 bases removed from V and 5 bases from J, the gap between germline ends came to 6 bases. There are 13 residues in the CDR3. The germline gives CDR1 KGHDR, CDR2 SFDVKD.

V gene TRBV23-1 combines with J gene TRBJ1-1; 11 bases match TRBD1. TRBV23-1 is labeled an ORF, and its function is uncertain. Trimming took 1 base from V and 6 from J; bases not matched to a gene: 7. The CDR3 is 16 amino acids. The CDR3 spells CASSQLWDRGFAEAFF. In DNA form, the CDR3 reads TGCGCCAGCAGTCAATTGTGGGACAGGGGGTTCGCTGAAGCTTTCTTT.